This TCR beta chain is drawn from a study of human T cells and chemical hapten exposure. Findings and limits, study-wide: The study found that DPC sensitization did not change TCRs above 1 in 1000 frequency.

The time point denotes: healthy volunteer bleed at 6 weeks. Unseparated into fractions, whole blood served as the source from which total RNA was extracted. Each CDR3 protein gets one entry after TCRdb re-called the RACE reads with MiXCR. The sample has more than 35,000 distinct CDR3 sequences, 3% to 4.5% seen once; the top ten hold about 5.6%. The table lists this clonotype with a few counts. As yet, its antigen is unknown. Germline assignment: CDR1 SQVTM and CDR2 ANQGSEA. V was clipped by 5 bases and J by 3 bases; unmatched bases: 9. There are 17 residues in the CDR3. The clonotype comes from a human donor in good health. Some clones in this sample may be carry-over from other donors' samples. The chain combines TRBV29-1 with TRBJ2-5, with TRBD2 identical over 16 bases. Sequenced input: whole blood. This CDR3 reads CSVWTGLAGGPEETQYF. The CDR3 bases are TGCAGCGTTTGGACGGGACTAGCGGGAGGGCCAGAAGAGACCCAGTACTTC. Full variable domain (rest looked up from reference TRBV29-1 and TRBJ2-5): SAVISQKPSRDICQRGTSLTIQCQVDSQVTMMFWYRQQPGQSLTLIATANQGSEATYESGFVIDKFPISRPNLTFSTLTVSNMSPEDSSIYLCSVWTGLAGGPEETQYFGPGTRLLVL.